The T cell receptor beta chain described here comes from a study of CD8 T cells in ankylosing spondylitis. A word on this clonotype: Its antigen remains unidentified.

Points from the study as a whole: A TCR beta motif of seven or eight highly homologous variants appeared characteristic of ankylosing spondylitis blood. Disease-linked clones displayed a CD8+ phenotype and appeared relatively rarely in peripheral blood. Disease-linked clones were reportedly significantly enriched in matched ankylosing spondylitis synovial fluid.

In making TCR beta libraries, quantitative 5'-RACE with molecular barcodes was used. TCRdb redid the calling of the 5' RACE reads with MiXCR, one entry per CDR3 protein. The profile shows over 600,000 distinct CDR3 sequences, 15% to 20% of them singletons. The CDR3 totals 14 residues. Germline V gene lookup returns CDR1 SGHRS and CDR2 YFSETQ. V lost 6 bases, J lost 7 bases, and 17 bases lay in between. The clonotype was recovered from a male donor with ankylosing spondylitis. Sequenced input: blood, either unsorted or a sorted T cell fraction (not recorded which). The rearrangement links TRBV5-1 to TRBJ2-1, with D hard to call. This chain's CDR3 is CASTTEIAWNEQFF. Here the CDR3 DNA reads TGCGCCAGCACGACGGAAATCGCTTGGAATGAGCAGTTCTTC.